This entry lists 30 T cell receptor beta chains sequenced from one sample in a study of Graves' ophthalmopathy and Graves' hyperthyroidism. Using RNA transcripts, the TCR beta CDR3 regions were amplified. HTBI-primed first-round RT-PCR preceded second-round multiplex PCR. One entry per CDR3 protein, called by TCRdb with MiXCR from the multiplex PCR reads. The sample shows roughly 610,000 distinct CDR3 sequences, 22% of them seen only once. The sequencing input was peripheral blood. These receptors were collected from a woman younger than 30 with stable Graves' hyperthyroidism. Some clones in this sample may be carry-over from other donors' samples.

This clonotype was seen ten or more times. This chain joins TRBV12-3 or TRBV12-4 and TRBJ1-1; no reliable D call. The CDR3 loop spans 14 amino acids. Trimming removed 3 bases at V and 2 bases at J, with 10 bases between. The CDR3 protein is CASSFGLRNTEAFF. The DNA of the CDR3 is TGTGCCAGCAGTTTTGGTCTCCGAAACACTGAAGCTTTCTTT.

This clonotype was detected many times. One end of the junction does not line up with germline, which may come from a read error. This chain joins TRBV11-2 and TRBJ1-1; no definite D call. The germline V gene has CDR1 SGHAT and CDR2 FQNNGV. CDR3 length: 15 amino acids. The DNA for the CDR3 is TGTGCCAGCAGCCTAGAGGTTTCTCGCTACACTGAAGCTTTCTTT. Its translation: CASSLEVSRYTEAFF.

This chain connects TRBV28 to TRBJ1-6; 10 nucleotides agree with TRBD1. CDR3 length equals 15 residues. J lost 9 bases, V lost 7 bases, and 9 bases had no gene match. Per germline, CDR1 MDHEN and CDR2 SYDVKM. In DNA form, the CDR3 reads TGTGCCAGCACTAGGGGGACAGGGGTCCCTTCACCCCTCCACTTT. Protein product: CASTRGTGVPSPLHF.

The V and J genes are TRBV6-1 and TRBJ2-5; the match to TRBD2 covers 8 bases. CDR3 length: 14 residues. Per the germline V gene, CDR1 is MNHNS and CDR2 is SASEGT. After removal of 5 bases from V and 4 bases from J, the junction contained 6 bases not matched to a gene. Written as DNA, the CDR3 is TGTGCCAGCAGTCCTGCGGGGGGTTCAGAGACCCAGTACTTC. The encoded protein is CASSPAGGSETQYF.

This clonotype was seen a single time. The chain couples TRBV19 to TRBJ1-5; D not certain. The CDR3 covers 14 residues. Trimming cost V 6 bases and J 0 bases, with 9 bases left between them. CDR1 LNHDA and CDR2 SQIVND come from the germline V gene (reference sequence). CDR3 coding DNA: TGTGCCAGTAGAGTGCGGGATAGCAATCAGCCCCAGCATTTT. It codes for CASRVRDSNQPQHF.

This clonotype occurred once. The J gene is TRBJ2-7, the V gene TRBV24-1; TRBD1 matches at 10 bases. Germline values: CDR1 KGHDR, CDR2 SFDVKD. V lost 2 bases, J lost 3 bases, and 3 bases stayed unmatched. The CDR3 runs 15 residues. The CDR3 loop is CATSDSRDRGYEQYF. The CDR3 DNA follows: TGTGCCACCAGTGATTCCCGGGACAGGGGCTACGAGCAGTACTTC.

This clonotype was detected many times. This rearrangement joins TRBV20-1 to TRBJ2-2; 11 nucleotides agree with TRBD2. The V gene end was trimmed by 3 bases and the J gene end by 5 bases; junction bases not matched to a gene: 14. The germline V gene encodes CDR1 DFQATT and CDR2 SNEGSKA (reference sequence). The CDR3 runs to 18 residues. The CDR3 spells CSASVAGGRIGITGELFF. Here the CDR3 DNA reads TGCAGTGCTAGTGTAGCGGGAGGGCGGATTGGGATTACCGGGGAGCTGTTTTTT.

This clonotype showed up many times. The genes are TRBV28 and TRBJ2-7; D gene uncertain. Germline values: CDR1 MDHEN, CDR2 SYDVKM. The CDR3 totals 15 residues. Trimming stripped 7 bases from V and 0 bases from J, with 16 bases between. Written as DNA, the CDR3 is TGTGCCAGCACCCGAGGAGCGCTTAGCTCCTACGAGCAGTACTTC. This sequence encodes CASTRGALSSYEQYF.

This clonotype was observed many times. The CDR3 reads CSARLSGGTAYEQYF. The CDR3 DNA is TGCAGTGCTAGGCTTAGCGGGGGGACAGCCTACGAGCAGTACTTC. V is TRBV20-1 and J is TRBJ2-7; 10 nucleotides match TRBD2. Looked up from germline, CDR1 is DFQATT and CDR2 is SNEGSKA (reference sequence). There are 15 residues in the CDR3. With 3 bases clipped from V and 2 bases from J, the junction kept 7 bases outside the gene matches.

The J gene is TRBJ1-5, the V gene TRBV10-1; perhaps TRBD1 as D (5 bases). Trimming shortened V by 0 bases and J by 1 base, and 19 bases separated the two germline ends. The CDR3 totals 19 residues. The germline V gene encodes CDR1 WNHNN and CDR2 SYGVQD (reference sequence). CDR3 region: CASSESKAGIAVSNQPQHF. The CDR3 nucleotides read TGCGCCAGCAGTGAGTCGAAGGCAGGGATCGCCGTGAGCAATCAGCCCCAGCATTTT.

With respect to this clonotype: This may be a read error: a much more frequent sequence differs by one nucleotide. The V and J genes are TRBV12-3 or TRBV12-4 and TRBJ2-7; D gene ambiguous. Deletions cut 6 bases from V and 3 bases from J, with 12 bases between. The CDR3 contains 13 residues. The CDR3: CASSGNIRYEQYF. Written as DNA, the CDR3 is TGTGCCAGCAGCGGCAACATCCGCTACGAGCAGTACTTC.

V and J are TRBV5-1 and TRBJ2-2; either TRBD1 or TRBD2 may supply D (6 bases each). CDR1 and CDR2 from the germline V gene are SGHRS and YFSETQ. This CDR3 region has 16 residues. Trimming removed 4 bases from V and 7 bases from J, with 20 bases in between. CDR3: CASSPGAVGGGGELFF. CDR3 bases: TGCGCCAGCAGCCCCGGGGCCGTCGGGGGCGGCGGGGAGCTGTTTTTT.

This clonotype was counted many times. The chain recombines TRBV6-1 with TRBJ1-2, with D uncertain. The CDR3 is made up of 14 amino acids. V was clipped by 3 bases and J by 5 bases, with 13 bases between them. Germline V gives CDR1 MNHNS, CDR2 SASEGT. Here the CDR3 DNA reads TGTGCCAGCAGTGATCATATCCAGGTGTATGGCTACACCTTC. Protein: CASSDHIQVYGYTF.

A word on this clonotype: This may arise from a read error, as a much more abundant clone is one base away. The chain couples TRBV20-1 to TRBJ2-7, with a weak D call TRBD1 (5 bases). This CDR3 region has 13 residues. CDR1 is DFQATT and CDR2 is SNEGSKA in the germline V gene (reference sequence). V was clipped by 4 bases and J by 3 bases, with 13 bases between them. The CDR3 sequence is CSATPDGHYEQYF. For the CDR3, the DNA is TGCAGTGCTACCCCGGACGGACACTACGAGCAGTACTTC.

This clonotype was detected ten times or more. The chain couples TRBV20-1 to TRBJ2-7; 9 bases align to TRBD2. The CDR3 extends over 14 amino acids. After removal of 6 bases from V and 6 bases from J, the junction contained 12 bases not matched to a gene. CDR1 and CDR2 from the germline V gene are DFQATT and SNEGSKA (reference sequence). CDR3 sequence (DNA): TGCAGTGCCCAAGTCGGGACTAGCAAGGGCGAGCAGTACTTC. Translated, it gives CSAQVGTSKGEQYF.

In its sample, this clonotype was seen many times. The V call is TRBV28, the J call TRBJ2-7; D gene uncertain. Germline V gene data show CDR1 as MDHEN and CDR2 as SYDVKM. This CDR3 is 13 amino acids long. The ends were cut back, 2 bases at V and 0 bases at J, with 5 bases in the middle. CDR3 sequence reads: CASSLGISYEQYF. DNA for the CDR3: TGTGCCAGCAGTTTAGGGATCTCCTACGAGCAGTACTTC.

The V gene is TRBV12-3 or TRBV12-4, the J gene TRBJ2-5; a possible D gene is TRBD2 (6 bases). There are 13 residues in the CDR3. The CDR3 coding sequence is TGTGCTACAGCGCCCCCGGGAGCCGAGACCCAGTACTTC. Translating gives CATAPPGAETQYF.

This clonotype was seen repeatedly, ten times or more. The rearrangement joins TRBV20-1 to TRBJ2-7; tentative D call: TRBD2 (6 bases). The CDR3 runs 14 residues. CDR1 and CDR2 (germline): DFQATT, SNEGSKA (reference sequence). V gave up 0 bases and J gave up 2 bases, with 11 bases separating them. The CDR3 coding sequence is TGCAGTGCTAGAGATTCGGCGGGGCCCTACGAGCAGTACTTC. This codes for CSARDSAGPYEQYF.

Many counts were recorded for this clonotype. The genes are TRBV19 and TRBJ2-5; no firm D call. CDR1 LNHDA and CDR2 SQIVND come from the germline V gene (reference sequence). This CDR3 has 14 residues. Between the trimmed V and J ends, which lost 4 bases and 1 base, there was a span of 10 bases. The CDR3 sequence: CASSTGRFQETQYF. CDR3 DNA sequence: TGTGCCAGTAGTACCGGACGGTTCCAAGAGACCCAGTACTTC.

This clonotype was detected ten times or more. In DNA, the CDR3 is TGTGCCAGCAGTTCATTTTTTCTCTCTGGGGCCAACGTCCTGACTTTC. As protein: CASSSFFLSGANVLTF. This chain uses TRBV6-5 with TRBJ2-6; D not certain. V was trimmed by 4 bases and J by 0 bases, leaving 10 bases between them. The CDR3 contains 16 residues. Germline CDR1 reads MNHEY; CDR2 reads SVGAGI.

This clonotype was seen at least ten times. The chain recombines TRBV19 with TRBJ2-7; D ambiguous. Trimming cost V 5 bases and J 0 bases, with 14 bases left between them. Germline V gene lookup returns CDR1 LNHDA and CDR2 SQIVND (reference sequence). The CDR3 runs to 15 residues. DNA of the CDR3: TGTGCCAGTAGTTACGGATTCATGAGCTCCTACGAGCAGTACTTC. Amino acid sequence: CASSYGFMSSYEQYF.

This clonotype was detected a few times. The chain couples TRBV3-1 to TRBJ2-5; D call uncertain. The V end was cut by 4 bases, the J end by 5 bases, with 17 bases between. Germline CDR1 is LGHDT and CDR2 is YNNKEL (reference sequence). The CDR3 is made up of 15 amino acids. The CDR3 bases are TGTGCCAGCAGCCTTCGGAACCCGGGCCGGGAGACCCAGTACTTC. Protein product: CASSLRNPGRETQYF.

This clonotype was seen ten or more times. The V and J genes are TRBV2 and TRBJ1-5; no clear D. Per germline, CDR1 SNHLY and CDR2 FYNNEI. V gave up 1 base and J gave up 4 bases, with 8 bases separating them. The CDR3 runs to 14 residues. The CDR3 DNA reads TGTGCCAGCAGTGAAGAGGTCAGTAATCAGCCCCAGCATTTT. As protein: CASSEEVSNQPQHF.

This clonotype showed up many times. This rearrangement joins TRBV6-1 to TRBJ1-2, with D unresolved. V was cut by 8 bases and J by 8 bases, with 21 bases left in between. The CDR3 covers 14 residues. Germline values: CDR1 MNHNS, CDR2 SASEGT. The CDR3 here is CASDTRLGFEGYTF. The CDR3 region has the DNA TGTGCCAGCGATACCCGTTTGGGTTTTGAAGGCTACACCTTC.

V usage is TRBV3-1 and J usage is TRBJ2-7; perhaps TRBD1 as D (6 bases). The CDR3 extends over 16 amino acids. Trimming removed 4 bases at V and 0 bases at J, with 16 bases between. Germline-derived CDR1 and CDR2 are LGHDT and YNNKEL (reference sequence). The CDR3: CASSPHRDEDSYEQYF. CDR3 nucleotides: TGTGCCAGCAGCCCCCACAGGGATGAGGACTCCTACGAGCAGTACTTC.

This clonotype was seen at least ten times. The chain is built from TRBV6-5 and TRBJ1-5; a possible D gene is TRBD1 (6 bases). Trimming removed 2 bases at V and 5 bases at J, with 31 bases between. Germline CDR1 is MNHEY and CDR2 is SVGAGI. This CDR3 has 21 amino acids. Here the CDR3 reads CASSYDNRDTKRLGVHQPQHF. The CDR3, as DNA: TGTGCCAGCAGTTACGACAACAGGGATACCAAACGACTCGGGGTACATCAGCCCCAGCATTTT.

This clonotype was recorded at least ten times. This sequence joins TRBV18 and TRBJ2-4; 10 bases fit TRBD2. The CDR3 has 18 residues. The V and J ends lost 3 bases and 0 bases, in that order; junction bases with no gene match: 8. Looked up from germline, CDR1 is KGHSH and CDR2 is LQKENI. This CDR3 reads CASSPLAGGPIAKNIQYF. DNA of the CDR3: TGTGCCAGCTCACCCTTAGCGGGAGGACCGATAGCCAAAAACATTCAGTACTTC.

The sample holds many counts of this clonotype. CDR3 in amino acids: CASSTGQGTYEQYF. The CDR3 DNA reads as TGTGCCAGCAGCACAGGACAGGGAACCTACGAGCAGTACTTC. The chain joins TRBV7-2 to TRBJ2-7; 8 bases fit TRBD1. Unmatched junction bases numbered 5, after V lost 5 bases and J lost 2 bases. The germline V gene encodes CDR1 SGHTA and CDR2 FQGNSA. The CDR3 runs 14 residues. Full variable domain (rest looked up from reference TRBV7-2 and TRBJ2-7): GAGVSQSPSNKVTEKGKDVELRCDPISGHTALYWYRQSLGQGLEFLIYFQGNSAPDKSGLPSDRFSAERTGGSVSTLTIQRTQQEDSAVYLCASSTGQGTYEQYFGPGTRLTVT.

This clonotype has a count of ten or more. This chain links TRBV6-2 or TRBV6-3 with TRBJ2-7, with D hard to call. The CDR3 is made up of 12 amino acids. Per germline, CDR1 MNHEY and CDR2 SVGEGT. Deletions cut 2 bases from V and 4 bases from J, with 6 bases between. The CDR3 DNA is TGTGCCAGCAGTTACGAGCGTTACGAGCAGTACTTC. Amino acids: CASSYERYEQYF.

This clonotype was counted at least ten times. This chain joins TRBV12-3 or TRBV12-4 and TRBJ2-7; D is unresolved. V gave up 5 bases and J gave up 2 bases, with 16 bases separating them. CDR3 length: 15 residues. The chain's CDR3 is CASSAPALSTYEQYF. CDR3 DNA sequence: TGTGCCAGCAGTGCACCGGCCCTATCAACCTACGAGCAGTACTTC.